This T cell receptor (beta chain) was sequenced for a study of OX40 agonist ivuxolimab in advanced cancers. Background for the entire study: Ivuxolimab was an agonistic, fully human IgG2 monoclonal antibody directed against OX40 (CD134), a costimulatory receptor. Three dose-escalation patients achieved partial responses, one with hepatocellular carcinoma and two with cutaneous melanoma. Peripheral TCRbeta sequencing was intended to test whether TCR sequence diversity was altered and clonal T-cell expansion was caused by ivuxolimab. Intravenous ivuxolimab was administered to patients every 2 weeks at six dose levels: 0.01, 0.1, 0.3, 1.5, 3 and 10 mg/kg. Patients were allowed to have had prior anti-PD-1, anti-PD-L1 or anti-CTLA-4 therapy, and 40% to 45% of the dose-escalation patients had been treated with checkpoint inhibitors. Of the roughly 50 dose-escalation patients, hepatocellular carcinoma was present in some 19, melanoma in approximately 15, renal cell carcinoma in 9 and head and neck cancer in 9. In the dose-escalation cohort, around four fifths of patients were male, and the mean age was roughly 60 years with a range of 23 to 79. The paper describes the monotherapy dose-escalation part (N ≈ 52 patients) of the phase I trial of ivuxolimab. The paper as a whole reports these results and caveats: Low levels of normalized T-cell clonal expansion were also seen in some patients who did not respond. The antigen specificity of the clonally expanded peripheral T cells was not determined. At doses of 0.1 to 3.0 mg/kg, clonal expansion of both CD4+ and CD8+ blood T cells was observed from baseline to week 6. After ivuxolimab, expanded clones were on average more numerous among CD8+ T cells than among CD4+ T cells. Partial responders in the 0.1-3.0 mg/kg groups had among the lowest normalized peripheral clonal expansion, especially among CD8+ T cells.

For sequencing of the TCRbeta CDR3 region, genomic DNA was extracted from the sorted cells. TCRbeta CDR3 regions were sequenced using the immunoSEQ Assay. In its TCRdb copy, this immuneACCESS table keeps in-frame sequences only and misses some clones. Where compared with another copy, unresolved V genes explain less than half of these, and the others have no known cause. This sample gives roughly 73,000 clones in total; around 88% of them show up just once. More than 2.5% of the sample is held by the ten biggest clonotypes. For this chain, trimming is 4 bases at the V end and 4 bases at the J end, and the number of junction bases without a gene match is 9. The CDR3 covers 17 residues, taking in both the cysteine and the phenylalanine. Only CDR3 DNA remains: 51 bases, in frame from the first base. In the germline V gene, CDR1 corresponds to SGHRS and CDR2 to YFSETQ. Patients with autoimmune disease history or receiving systemic immunosuppression were excluded from the trial. In every dose cohort, peripheral blood was drawn for TCR sequencing at baseline, cycle 4 day 1, and cycle 7 day 1. The samples were taken from a phase I, first-in-human, multicenter, open-label dose-escalation trial of ivuxolimab. Adults with locally advanced or metastatic head and neck squamous cell, hepatocellular, melanoma or renal cell carcinoma were enrolled in the trial. Before TCR sequencing, CD4+ T cells and CD8+ T cells were sorted from peripheral blood as separate populations.

Notes on this clone: Its antigen remains undetermined. No much larger clonotype is one base removed from it; base qualities were not supplied.

The chain is assembled from TRBV5-1 and TRBJ2-2; 11 middle bases align to TRBD2. The sequence came from an adult with an advanced solid tumor such as melanoma, head and neck, liver or kidney cancer. The source material was CD4+ or CD8+ T cells sorted from blood, sampled in a trial of the OX40 agonist ivuxolimab. The nucleotides are TGCGCCAGCAGCCTACAGGGGGGGACTAGCGGCACCGGGGAGCTGTTTTTT. The encoded protein is CASSLQGGTSGTGELFF.